This TCR beta chain is drawn from a study of blood T cell repertoires in COVID-19. Looking at the study overall: COVID-19 samples, acute and convalescent, were from the United States, Italy and Spain. T cells, B-cell-depleted T cells, or PBMCs supplied cDNA or gDNA.

TCRdb's table, derived via immunoSEQ multiplex PCR, lists solely in-frame clones and lacks some. The sample shows 100,000 to 120,000 clones, roughly four fifths of them seen only once. This sequence was found in a woman of 80 years or more with acute or convalescent COVID-19. The specimen sequenced was peripheral blood.

The CDR3 loop is CSASGSSGNYGYTF. CDR3 bases: TGCAGTGCTAGTGGGTCTTCAGGGAACTATGGCTACACCTTC. The chain links TRBV20-1 to TRBJ1-2; a weak D match, TRBD1 (5 bases). The CDR3 contains 14 residues. V lost 3 bases and J 2 bases, leaving 13 bases between the germline ends. Germline-derived CDR1 and CDR2 are DFQATT and SNEGSKA (reference sequence).